One sample yielded the 25 T cell receptor beta chains listed below, sequenced in a study of T cells in localized non-small cell lung cancer. The data were produced by immunoSEQ multiplex PCR, yet TCRdb's version contains in-frame clones alone and is incomplete. The data contain 60,000 to 75,000 clones, roughly 86% of them singletons. Here the sequenced sample was peripheral blood, taken before any cancer treatment. These receptors were collected from a female donor over 55 with stage I lung adenocarcinoma.

The CDR3 nucleotides read TGTGCCAGCAGTGAAGCGCAGACGGGGGGAAACACCATATATTTT. Protein sequence: CASSEAQTGGNTIYF. The chain employs TRBV6-1 and TRBJ1-3; D call uncertain. This CDR3 is 15 amino acids long. The ends were cut back, 0 bases at V and 4 bases at J, with 10 bases in the middle. The germline V gene has CDR1 MNHNS and CDR2 SASEGT.

V gene TRBV4-1 combines with J gene TRBJ2-5; 7 nucleotides align to TRBD1. Trimming took 4 bases from V and 5 from J; bases not matched to a gene: 7. CDR1 is MGHRA, CDR2 YSYEKL, per germline. The CDR3 totals 14 residues. For the CDR3, the DNA is TGCGCCAGCAGCCTCGACAGGGTCGGGGAGACCCAGTACTTC. This translates into CASSLDRVGETQYF.

This sequence joins TRBV5-4 and TRBJ1-1; no reliable D call. The length of the CDR3 is 14 residues. The germline gives CDR1 SGHNT, CDR2 YYREEE (reference sequence). V was clipped by 4 bases and J by 2 bases, with 12 bases between them. The CDR3 protein is CASSKRDFNTEAFF. The DNA for the CDR3 is TGTGCCAGCAGCAAAAGGGATTTTAACACTGAAGCTTTCTTT.

This clone was observed once. This chain uses TRBV18 with TRBJ1-2; tentative D call: TRBD1 (5 bases). V shed 3 bases and J shed 6 bases, with 11 bases lying between them. The CDR3 runs 13 residues. Per the germline V gene, CDR1 is KGHSH and CDR2 is LQKENI. CDR3 amino acids: CASSPEQGNGYTF. The CDR3 DNA reads as TGTGCCAGCTCACCGGAGCAGGGCAATGGCTACACCTTC.

This sequence joins TRBV27 and TRBJ1-2, with D tentatively TRBD1 (6 bases). The germline V and J ends were trimmed by 3 bases and 4 bases, with 12 bases remaining between them. The germline CDR1 and CDR2 sequences are MNHEY and SMNVEV (reference sequence). This CDR3 has 14 amino acids. The CDR3 region has the DNA TGTGCCAGCAGTTTGGGGACACGGGGCTATGGCTACACCTTC. Protein product: CASSLGTRGYGYTF.

The V gene is TRBV7-9, the J gene TRBJ2-7, with D maybe TRBD1 (5 bases). This CDR3 is built from 16 residues. Germline loops: CDR1 SEHNR, CDR2 FQNEAQ (reference sequence). The V and J ends lost 2 bases and 2 bases respectively, with 16 bases between them. The CDR3 here is CASSLPPGMGPYEQYF. CDR3 coding DNA: TGTGCCAGCAGCTTACCTCCAGGGATGGGGCCCTACGAGCAGTACTTC.

V usage is TRBV5-1 and J usage is TRBJ2-5; 9 nucleotides line up with TRBD2. Germline V CDR1 and CDR2: SGHRS, YFSETQ. The CDR3 runs 15 residues. V gave up 0 bases and J gave up 1 base; unmatched junction bases: 1. CDR3 nucleotides: TGCGCCAGCAGCTTGGGACTAGCGGTCCAAGAGACCCAGTACTTC. As protein: CASSLGLAVQETQYF.

The chain is built from TRBV5-6 and TRBJ1-5, with D tentatively TRBD1 (5 bases). The CDR3 has 16 residues. Trimming stripped 0 bases from V and 2 bases from J, with 12 bases between. Germline loops: CDR1 SGHDT, CDR2 YYEEEE. CDR3 sequence: CASSLDGRVGNQPQHF. The CDR3 nucleotides read TGTGCCAGCAGCTTGGACGGCAGGGTGGGCAATCAGCCCCAGCATTTT. Full variable domain (remainder filled in from reference TRBV5-6 and TRBJ1-5): DAGVTQSPTHLIKTRGQQVTLRCSPKSGHDTVSWYQQALGQGPQFIFQYYEEEERQRGNFPDRFSGHQFPNYSSELNVNALLLGDSALYLCASSLDGRVGNQPQHFGDGTRLSIL.

The CDR3 nucleotides are TGTGCCAGCTCACCCTCAACAGGGTCTTCCGCCGGGGAGCTGTTTTTT. Protein: CASSPSTGSSAGELFF. The J gene is TRBJ2-2, the V gene TRBV18; tentatively, D is TRBD1 (6 bases). V lost 3 bases, J lost 6 bases, and 17 bases lay in between. There are 16 residues in the CDR3. Germline CDR1 is KGHSH and CDR2 is LQKENI.

CDR3 protein: CASSTTQGAIDEQFF. In DNA, the CDR3 is TGTGCCAGCTCTACGACGCAGGGTGCCATAGATGAGCAGTTCTTC. The V call is TRBV18, the J call TRBJ2-1, with D maybe TRBD1 (5 bases). This CDR3 region has 15 residues. The germline V and J ends were trimmed by 6 bases and 8 bases, with 20 bases remaining between them. CDR1 is KGHSH and CDR2 is LQKENI in the germline V gene.

The genes are TRBV21-1 and TRBJ2-7; the table assigns TRBD1, which was not confirmed against the DNA. TRBV21-1 is listed as a pseudogene. This CDR3 has 18 amino acids. CDR3 residues: CASSKSNQGQGLSYEQYF. Written as DNA, the CDR3 is TGTGCCAGCAGCAAATCAAACCAGGGACAGGGTCTCTCCTACGAGCAGTACTTC.

This clone was observed a single time. CDR3 nucleotides: TGTGCCAGCAGTCCGACTAGCGGGGGTTACAATGAGCAGTTCTTC. Translating it yields CASSPTSGGYNEQFF. The V gene is TRBV6-5, the J gene TRBJ2-1; 12 bases line up with TRBD2. The CDR3 is 15 amino acids. The germline V gene encodes CDR1 MNHEY and CDR2 SVGAGI. The V and J ends lost 5 bases and 4 bases, in that order; junction bases with no gene match: 3.

The chain joins TRBV2 to TRBJ2-1; D is unclear. Trimming took 10 bases from V and 7 from J, leaving 17 bases between them. CDR3 length equals 13 residues. CDR1 is SNHLY and CDR2 is FYNNEI in the germline V gene. CDR3 residues: CANKVGFWNEQFF. The DNA of the CDR3 is TGTGCCAACAAAGTAGGGTTTTGGAATGAGCAGTTCTTC.

The chain is built from TRBV5-1 and TRBJ2-7; 9 bases fit TRBD2. The CDR3 length is 16 residues. The ends lost 0 bases at V and 2 bases at J; junction bases unmatched: 6. Germline V gives CDR1 SGHRS, CDR2 YFSETQ. The CDR3 region has the DNA TGCGCCAGCAGCTTGGAACTAGCGGGTGCTGCCTACGAGCAGTACTTC. Its translation: CASSLELAGAAYEQYF.

The J gene is TRBJ2-2, the V gene TRBV11-2; D uncertain. This CDR3 has 17 amino acids. Trimming took off 0 bases at V and 7 bases at J, with 18 bases between the two ends. Germline-derived CDR1 and CDR2 are SGHAT and FQNNGV. The CDR3 region is CASSLELGLPRGGELFF. In DNA, the CDR3 is TGTGCCAGCAGCTTAGAGTTAGGGTTACCGAGAGGCGGGGAGCTGTTTTTT. Drawing the rest from reference TRBV11-2 and TRBJ2-2, the complete variable domain is EAGVAQSPRYKIIEKRQSVAFWCNPISGHATLYWYQQILGQGPKLLIQFQNNGVVDDSQLPKDRFSAERLKGVDSTLKIQPAKLEDSAVYLCASSLELGLPRGGELFFGEGSRLTVL.

V gene TRBV27 combines with J gene TRBJ2-7; TRBD1 aligns across 7 bases. The CDR3 length is 14 residues. Germline trimming cut 5 bases from V and 4 bases from J; bases unmatched to any gene: 8. Germline values: CDR1 MNHEY, CDR2 SMNVEV (reference sequence). This CDR3 reads CASSTSGQRYEQYF. The CDR3 bases are TGTGCCAGCAGTACATCGGGACAGCGGTACGAGCAGTACTTC.

The genes are TRBV19 and TRBJ2-7, with D tentatively TRBD1 (5 bases). CDR3 length: 13 residues. Germline-derived CDR1 and CDR2 are LNHDA and SQIVND (reference sequence). Trimming removed 4 bases from V and 3 bases from J, with 10 bases in between. The CDR3 sequence: CASSKNRYYEQYF. For the CDR3, the DNA is TGTGCCAGTAGTAAAAACAGGTACTACGAGCAGTACTTC.

V and J are TRBV6-6 and TRBJ2-7; D ambiguous. Trimming removed 7 bases from V and 0 bases from J, with 13 bases in between. The CDR3 runs to 14 residues. Germline V gene lookup returns CDR1 MNHNY and CDR2 SVGAGI (reference sequence). CDR3 nucleotides: TGTGCCAGCACCGAAGTCCACAGCTCCTACGAGCAGTACTTC. Encoded protein: CASTEVHSSYEQYF.

This sequence joins TRBV7-9 and TRBJ1-1; TRBD1 matches 7 bases. Looked up from germline, CDR1 is SEHNR and CDR2 is FQNEAQ (reference sequence). Trimming at V came to 5 bases and at J to 1 base, leaving 4 bases not matched to a gene. This CDR3 comprises 14 residues. The CDR3 reads CASSLGQSNTEAFF. For the CDR3, the DNA is TGTGCCAGCAGCCTGGGACAGTCGAACACTGAAGCTTTCTTT.

V usage is TRBV5-1 and J usage is TRBJ2-1; 9 positions agree with TRBD1. The CDR3 has 13 residues. V was clipped by 5 bases and J by 8 bases; unmatched bases: 5. The germline V gene encodes CDR1 SGHRS and CDR2 YFSETQ. CDR3 sequence reads: CASRRGQGDEQFF. CDR3 nucleotide sequence: TGCGCCAGCAGGCGGGGACAGGGTGATGAGCAGTTCTTC.

The V and J genes are TRBV29-1 and TRBJ2-3; 9 bases map to TRBD1. V shed 3 bases, J shed 1 base, and the junction held 5 bases outside the gene matches. The CDR3 spans 15 residues. Germline loops: CDR1 SQVTM, CDR2 ANQGSEA. The CDR3 region is CSVDPRTGGTDTQYF. For the CDR3, the DNA is TGCAGCGTTGACCCAAGGACAGGGGGCACAGATACGCAGTATTTT.

The V call is TRBV9, the J call TRBJ2-1; TRBD2 aligns across 15 bases. From germline, CDR1 is SGDLS and CDR2 YYNGEE. V dropped 6 bases and J dropped 9; count of bases not matched to a gene: 16. CDR3 length: 18 amino acids. Here the CDR3 reads CASTPAVGGTSGGTEQFF. The CDR3 DNA is TGTGCCAGCACCCCGGCGGTAGGTGGGACTAGCGGGGGGACTGAGCAGTTCTTC.

This clone was detected only once. This rearrangement joins TRBV5-1 to TRBJ2-4; TRBD2 aligns across 11 bases. J lost 6 bases, V lost 2 bases, and 7 bases had no gene match. CDR1 is SGHRS and CDR2 is YFSETQ in the germline V gene. The CDR3 contains 16 residues. The CDR3: CASSLASGGMINIQYF. The CDR3 region has the DNA TGCGCCAGCAGCTTAGCTAGCGGGGGGATGATAAACATTCAGTACTTC.

This chain joins TRBV5-1 and TRBJ1-6; TRBD1 might be the D (6 bases). Germline-derived CDR1 and CDR2 are SGHRS and YFSETQ. V was cut by 2 bases and J by 7 bases, with 13 bases left in between. The CDR3 spans 15 residues. DNA for the CDR3: TGCGCCAGCAGCTTTAGTCAGGGGAACAATTCACCCCTCCACTTT. It translates to CASSFSQGNNSPLHF.

The gene calls are TRBV2 and TRBJ1-1; D perhaps matches TRBD1 (5 bases). The germline CDR1 and CDR2 sequences are SNHLY and FYNNEI. V gave up 4 bases and J gave up 4 bases, with 10 bases separating them. The length of the CDR3 is 13 residues. CDR3 nucleotides: TGTGCCAGCAGTGTTCAGGGCGGCACTGAAGCTTTCTTT. This translates into CASSVQGGTEAFF.